One sample yielded the 2 T cell receptor beta chains listed below, sequenced in a study of T cell responses to AZD1222 COVID-19 vaccine. Assay: immunoSEQ multiplex PCR; the TCRdb copy retains only in-frame clones and omits some. The sample carries 130,000 or so clones, around 83% recorded once. The specimen comprised peripheral blood, sampled on day 0 of AZD1222 vaccination. These receptors were taken from an adult in good health.

The genes are TRBV7-3 and TRBJ2-2; 8 positions agree with TRBD2. CDR3 length: 16 amino acids. Germline CDR1 is SGHTA and CDR2 is FQGTGA. Trimming at V came to 2 bases and at J to 6 bases, leaving 8 bases not matched to a gene. CDR3 sequence: CASSLGSSGSAGELFF. CDR3 DNA: TGTGCCAGCAGCTTAGGGTCCAGCGGGAGCGCCGGGGAGCTGTTTTTT.

The rearrangement joins TRBV7-9 to TRBJ2-7; TRBD2 matches at 8 bases. Germline CDR1 SEHNR, CDR2 FQNEAQ (reference sequence). This CDR3 has 17 amino acids. V lost 4 bases, J lost 6 bases, and 17 bases stayed unmatched. CDR3 nucleotide sequence: TGTGCCAGCAGCTCCTGCCCTAGCGGGTGGCGGCGGTGCGAGCAGTACTTC. Its translation is CASSSCPSGWRRCEQYF.